This T cell receptor beta chain was sequenced in a study of identical twins (dated by TCRdb to the mid-2010s). Broadly, across the study: TCR alpha and beta repertoires from monozygotic twins, unrelated adults of various ages and cord blood were deep-sequenced to test whether fetal clonotypes persist. To rule out contamination, the twin experiments were replicated at different times with different library preparation protocols.

Paper-wide results and their limitations: Zero-insertion analyses could be partly confounded by invariant T cells such as MAIT and iNKT, although diverse VJ usage argued against such confounding for most clonotypes. A weaker excess of twin sharing was found in beta out-of-frame sequences because the signal-to-noise ratio was lowered by fewer shared sequences. Fewer insertions were carried by abundant cord blood beta clonotypes; a weaker similar trend was observed in young adult naive repertoires, while no such trend was observed in memory repertoires. In monozygotic twins, recombination models systematically underestimated out-of-frame TCR alpha sharing, but the models matched the sharing seen between unrelated individuals. Because the same donors could not be followed over many years, the conclusions relied on cross-sectional statistical analysis. Compared with coincidental sharing between unrelated individuals, out-of-frame TCR alpha sequences shared between twins showed an excess of sequences with low generation probability.

The table lists this clonotype with many counts. It has no known antigen specificity. Qualities for individual bases were not recorded, and no much larger clone is one base off. Every donor in the study was a healthy Caucasian. The twin cohort comprised three pairs of female monozygotic twins, all aged roughly 18 to 29 years. CD4+ and CD8+ T cell populations were isolated with positive isolation kits from Invitrogen. V is clipped by 3 bases and J by 4 bases, and the sequence between their germline boundaries is 10 bases long. The germline V gene supplies CDR1 SQVTM and CDR2 ANQGSEA. Measured from the cysteine to the phenylalanine, the CDR3 is 12 residues long. Of the read, only the CDR3 DNA is kept; its 36 bases are in frame from base 1. Library preparation was by 5' RACE. For sequencing, an Illumina HiSeq 2000 was employed. A universal primer binding site was added through template switching, and the final cDNA carried a unique molecular identifier so that TCR cDNA molecules could be counted accurately. Specific primers in the conserved constant-segment region were used to synthesize first-strand cDNA for TCR alpha and beta chains. Each cDNA library was double barcoded, with a SMART-Mk sample barcode plus Illumina barcodes, to control for contamination. TruSeq adapter sequences and Illumina sample barcodes were added in two successive PCR steps. Sequencing of the TCR alpha and beta cDNA libraries was done on the Illumina HiSeq platform using custom primers. As for the authors' bioinformatics: MiGEC was used to process raw reads and extract unique molecular identifiers, and MiXCR was used to find CDR3 positions. For each individual, recombination models were inferred using an EM algorithm with the repgenHMM and IGoR tools. Shared clonotype analysis was performed with the tcR package in R, normalizing sharing by the product of cloneset sizes. To study raw recombination free of thymic and clonal selection effects, out-of-frame nonproductive sequences were analyzed. TCRdb reanalyzed the raw reads on its own, using fastp at Q25 for trimming and MiXCR for clone calling, and kept in-frame beta chains. All rows with the same CDR3 protein become a single entry with the most common DNA and genes. None of the V and J calls come from the authors' own analysis; TCRdb made them. The table for this sample lists approximately 500,000 distinct CDR3 sequences; roughly 24% of them were counted only once. The ten most abundant clones make up about 3% of the sample.

The sample was also reused in another study, on T cells expressing NK-cell markers. As the second paper documents: Under ten donors provided sorted CD3+CD56+NKG2C+, CD3+CD56+NKG2C- and CD3+CD56-NKG2C+ T-cell subsets, whose TCR beta-chain repertoires were profiled. Among the eight sequenced donors, only one was HCMV-seronegative, while the other seven were HCMV-seropositive. To restrict sorting to alphabetaTCR-expressing T cells, an anti-gammadeltaTCR antibody was added in several experiments. In six donors, the dominant CD3+CD56+NKG2C+ clonotypes ranked among the top 10 CD8+ clonotypes, making up roughly 1.0-8% of CD8+ T cells. Those dominant clonotypes were again the most abundant among CD3+CD56-NKG2C+ cells in a handful of donors, at about 25-60.1%. Whether the expanded NKG2C-expressing T cell clones were specific for HCMV antigens was left unclear. All eight donors whose samples were sequenced were randomly selected healthy volunteers, three of them men and five women. HCMV-specific IgG was detected in serum with a commercial ELISA kit to determine HCMV serostatus. MIGEC handled demultiplexing of the reads and grouping by UMI, while MiTCR was used to assemble and quantify clonotypes. To remove erroneous sequences, TCR cDNA sequences were retained only when supported by two or more reads. Downstream repertoire analysis used the tcR package, and clonotypes were matched across fractions by CDR3 nucleotide sequence plus V segment. VDJmatch was used to annotate antigen specificity against VDJdb, with one amino acid substitution allowed in CDR3.

Recombination connected TRBV29-1 to TRBJ2-7, and possibly TRBD2, on 5 matching bases. Sequences were obtained from CD4+ T cells sorted from blood. The TCR sequence derives from a woman between 18 and 30 years old in good health. The sequenced DNA: TGCAGCGTTGAGGGCCGGAGGTACGAGCAGTACTTC. Its protein reads: CSVEGRRYEQYF.